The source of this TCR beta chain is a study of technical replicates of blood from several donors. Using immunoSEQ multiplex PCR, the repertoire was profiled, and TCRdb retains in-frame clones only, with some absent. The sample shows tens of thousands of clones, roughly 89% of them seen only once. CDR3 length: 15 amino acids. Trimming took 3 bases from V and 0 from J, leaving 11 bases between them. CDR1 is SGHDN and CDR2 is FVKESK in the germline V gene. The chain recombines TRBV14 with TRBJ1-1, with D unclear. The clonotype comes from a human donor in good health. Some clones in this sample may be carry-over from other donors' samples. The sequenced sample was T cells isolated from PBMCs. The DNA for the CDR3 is TGTGCCAGCAGCCAGGTCCCCGGGATGAACACTGAAGCTTTCTTT. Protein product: CASSQVPGMNTEAFF.